Each of the 22 T cell receptor beta chains below was sequenced from the same sample in a study of T cell responses to AZD1222 COVID-19 vaccine. TCRdb keeps only in-frame clones here, not all; method: immunoSEQ multiplex PCR. The sample shows around 200,000 clones, 80% to 95% of them seen only once. The sequenced sample was peripheral blood, obtained 28 days after the second dose of the MenACWY control vaccine. These receptors were collected from an adult who received the MenACWY meningococcal vaccine as a control.

The chain has TRBV5-4 and TRBJ1-1, with a tentative D call TRBD1 (5 bases). Trimming pared 1 base from V and 4 bases from J, leaving 14 bases between. CDR3 length: 15 residues. Germline V gene data show CDR1 as SGHNT and CDR2 as YYREEE (reference sequence). CDR3 DNA: TGTGCCAGCAGCTTGAACCCGGGACTGGGCACTGAAGCTTTCTTT. This encodes CASSLNPGLGTEAFF.

This clone appeared once. V usage is TRBV14 and J usage is TRBJ1-2, with D perhaps matching TRBD1 (5 bases). The CDR3 sequence is 14 residues long. The ends were cut back, 4 bases at V and 6 bases at J, with 15 bases in the middle. Germline assignment: CDR1 SGHDN and CDR2 FVKESK. CDR3 bases: TGTGCCAGCAGCCGAACGGGGGGGTTTCATGGCTACACCTTC. It specifies CASSRTGGFHGYTF.

This rearrangement joins TRBV4-1 to TRBJ1-2; TRBD1 is a possible D gene (6 bases). V lost 0 bases, J lost 5 bases, and 10 bases lay in between. This CDR3 has 14 residues. Germline values: CDR1 MGHRA, CDR2 YSYEKL. CDR3 coding DNA: TGCGCCAGCAGCCAAGATGGGGGCGGGTATGGCTACACCTTC. Residues: CASSQDGGGYGYTF.

This chain joins TRBV2 and TRBJ2-3; TRBD2 might be the D (5 bases). Germline V gene lookup returns CDR1 SNHLY and CDR2 FYNNEI. The length of the CDR3 is 14 residues. V lost 10 bases, J lost 0 bases, and 14 bases lay in between. This CDR3 is CAISPQRSTDTQYF. In DNA form, the CDR3 reads TGTGCCATCTCCCCCCAGCGGAGCACAGATACGCAGTATTTT.

This chain joins TRBV5-8 and TRBJ1-5; D not certain. The CDR3 is 13 amino acids. V was cut by 0 bases and J by 7 bases, with 8 bases left in between. Per germline, CDR1 SGHTS and CDR2 YDEGEE. CDR3 in amino acids: CASSLEARQPQHF. The CDR3 DNA follows: TGTGCCAGCAGCTTGGAGGCAAGGCAGCCCCAGCATTTT.

The chain has TRBV6-6 and TRBJ1-5; TRBD1 matches at 7 bases. Unmatched junction bases numbered 5, after V lost 8 bases and J lost 4 bases. Looked up from germline, CDR1 is MNHNY and CDR2 is SVGAGI (reference sequence). The CDR3 sequence is 13 residues long. The CDR3 here is CASAGTVNQPQHF. DNA for the CDR3: TGTGCCAGCGCCGGGACAGTAAATCAGCCCCAGCATTTT.

A single count supports this clone. The V and J genes are TRBV28 and TRBJ1-1; the D gene is possibly TRBD1 (5 bases). The CDR3 has 13 amino acids. Trimming removed 8 bases at V and 3 bases at J, with 13 bases between. Germline V gene sequence: CDR1 MDHEN, CDR2 SYDVKM. CDR3 sequence: CASLEGRHTEAFF. The CDR3 coding sequence is TGTGCCAGCCTGGAGGGACGGCACACTGAAGCTTTCTTT.

This clone showed up just once. V is TRBV18 and J is TRBJ1-5, with D perhaps TRBD1 (6 bases). This CDR3 spans 15 amino acids. Germline loops: CDR1 KGHSH, CDR2 LQKENI. The V gene lost 6 bases and the J gene lost 5 bases, with 17 bases spanning the gap. The CDR3 bases are TGTGCCAGCTCCCCCGGGACACCTACAGATCAGCCCCAGCATTTT. It codes for CASSPGTPTDQPQHF.

This clone was seen once. The chain joins TRBV4-3 to TRBJ1-4, with D maybe TRBD1 (6 bases). Between the trimmed V and J ends, which lost 4 bases and 2 bases, there was a span of 14 bases. Germline values: CDR1 LGHNA, CDR2 YSLEER. This CDR3 is built from 16 residues. In DNA, the CDR3 is TGCGCCAGCAGCCTCCTCCGGACAGACACTAATGAAAAACTGTTTTTT. Protein product: CASSLLRTDTNEKLFF.

This clone was detected once. J is TRBJ2-3 and V is TRBV7-3; D could derive from TRBD1 or TRBD2 (7 bases each). CDR1 is SGHTA, CDR2 FQGTGA, per germline. This CDR3 region has 14 residues. V shed 5 bases and J shed 3 bases, with 12 bases lying between them. CDR3 sequence (DNA): TGTGCCAGCAGCGGGGAGGGGGCGACAGATACGCAGTATTTT. Encoded protein: CASSGEGATDTQYF.

This chain uses TRBV28 with TRBJ1-1, with D unclear. The CDR3 covers 15 residues. Trimming pared 5 bases from V and 0 bases from J, leaving 13 bases between. Germline CDR1 reads MDHEN; CDR2 reads SYDVKM. The CDR3 sequence is CASSEARTVNTEAFF. The CDR3 nucleotides read TGTGCCAGCAGTGAGGCGCGGACGGTGAACACTGAAGCTTTCTTT.

This clone was found once. V gene TRBV28 combines with J gene TRBJ1-3; 7 nucleotides align to TRBD1. With V trimmed by 3 bases and J by 11 bases, 7 bases remained unmatched. Germline loops: CDR1 MDHEN, CDR2 SYDVKM. This CDR3 spans 13 amino acids. The CDR3 reads CASSFRDSQPIYF. The CDR3 bases are TGTGCCAGCAGTTTCCGGGACAGTCAACCCATATATTTT.

The chain has TRBV4-2 and TRBJ1-3, with 7 bases lining up with TRBD1. The CDR3 is 19 amino acids. Germline CDR1 LGHNA, CDR2 YNFKEQ. V was pared by 7 bases and J by 0 bases, with 18 bases of the junction left unmatched. In DNA form, the CDR3 reads TGTGCCAGCACCTCCGGGACAGTATTTACCGGGAGCTCTGGAAACACCATATATTTT. The encoded protein is CASTSGTVFTGSSGNTIYF.

V usage is TRBV4-2 and J usage is TRBJ1-3; unclear D gene. Trimming cost V 1 base and J 4 bases, with 8 bases left between them. The CDR3 extends over 14 amino acids. The germline CDR1 and CDR2 sequences are LGHNA and YNFKEQ. The CDR3 here is CASSQGREGNTIYF. In nucleotides, the CDR3 is TGTGCCAGCAGCCAAGGGAGGGAGGGAAACACCATATATTTT.

Here the CDR3 DNA reads TGTGCCAGCAGCCCAAAGTACGAGCAGTACTTC. As protein: CASSPKYEQYF. The chain joins TRBV7-8 to TRBJ2-7; no reliable D call. Germline CDR1 and CDR2: SGHVS and FQNEAQ. This CDR3 region has 11 residues. Trimming removed 5 bases at V and 4 bases at J, with 6 bases between.

The rearrangement links TRBV7-2 to TRBJ1-5; TRBD1 might be the D (5 bases). The length of the CDR3 is 15 residues. CDR1 is SGHTA and CDR2 is FQGNSA in the germline V gene. The V end lost 5 bases, the J end lost 3 bases, and 14 bases lay between the germline ends. CDR3 DNA sequence: TGTGCCAGCAGCGGGGGGAGGAGGCCCAATCAGCCCCAGCATTTT. It encodes CASSGGRRPNQPQHF.

The V call is TRBV19, the J call TRBJ2-1; 14 nucleotides agree with TRBD2. The V segment lost 6 bases and the J segment 8 bases; nucleotides outside the gene matches: 6. The CDR3 loop spans 15 amino acids. Germline CDR1 reads LNHDA; CDR2 reads SQIVND (reference sequence). CDR3 sequence: CASSRTSGGLDEQFF. The CDR3 DNA reads TGTGCCAGTAGCAGGACTAGCGGGGGGCTGGATGAGCAGTTCTTC.

The V gene is TRBV2, the J gene TRBJ1-5; 10 positions agree with TRBD1. The length of the CDR3 is 13 residues. V trimming: 6 bases; J trimming: 7 bases; junction bases outside the gene matches: 3. The V gene's germline CDR1 is SNHLY and CDR2 FYNNEI. The CDR3 coding sequence is TGTGCCAGCAGGACAGGGGGCTGGCAGCCCCAGCATTTT. This codes for CASRTGGWQPQHF.

The V gene is TRBV6-5, the J gene TRBJ2-3; 8 bases are shared with TRBD2. This CDR3 has 16 residues. CDR1 is MNHEY and CDR2 is SVGAGI in the germline V gene. The V gene end was trimmed by 4 bases and the J gene end by 0 bases; junction bases not matched to a gene: 6. CDR3 in amino acids: CASSSTSGLSTDTQYF. As DNA, the CDR3 is TGTGCCAGCAGTTCCACTAGCGGACTTAGCACAGATACGCAGTATTTT.

The count of this clone is one. The J gene is TRBJ1-1, the V gene TRBV7-8, with unresolved D. V was shortened by 1 base and J by 0 bases, with 12 bases between the two germline ends. CDR1 SGHVS and CDR2 FQNEAQ come from the germline V gene. The CDR3 contains 16 residues. The CDR3 nucleotides read TGTGCCAGCAGCTTAGTTACAGTTAACATGAACACTGAAGCTTTCTTT. Encoded protein: CASSLVTVNMNTEAFF.

The rearrangement joins TRBV7-2 to TRBJ1-2; the D is unclear. Trimming pared 8 bases from V and 5 bases from J, leaving 21 bases between. Germline V gene lookup returns CDR1 SGHTA and CDR2 FQGNSA. The CDR3 is made up of 15 amino acids. The CDR3 loop is CASALGSSSGYGYTF. The DNA of the CDR3 is TGTGCCAGCGCCCTAGGAAGTTCCTCGGGATATGGCTACACCTTC.

This clone was recorded only once. This chain links TRBV28 with TRBJ1-3; D is possibly TRBD1 (6 bases). Germline V gene lookup returns CDR1 MDHEN and CDR2 SYDVKM. The ends were cut back, 3 bases at V and 12 bases at J, with 18 bases in the middle. There are 14 residues in the CDR3. The CDR3, as DNA: TGTGCCAGCAGTTTCAGGGGCGTTCATGTGGGCATATATTTT. It is translated as CASSFRGVHVGIYF.